This record looks at one TCR beta chain sequence and its context. This CDR3 has 14 amino acids. Germline CDR1 and CDR2: SGHTA and FQGTGA. The V end was cut by 5 bases, the J end by 1 base, with 8 bases between. The data stem from a study of cytomegalovirus exposure and HLA in healthy donors. On the study more broadly: Of the donors genotyped, several hundred in all, about 81% fell in the Caucasian-associated ancestry cluster.

With 60 Vbeta and 13 Jbeta primers, the PCR was carried out. Repertoires were generated with immunoSEQ multiplex PCR, while TCRdb's copy carries only in-frame clones and drops some. The table has 200,000 to 250,000 clones, around 83% seen once; the top ten hold 10%. The TCR originated in a woman in her forties or fifties in good health and CMV-seropositive. Sample: PBMCs. The chain carries TRBV7-3 and TRBJ2-2; D is undetermined. The CDR3 loop reads CASSKTENTGELFF. CDR3 nucleotide sequence: TGTGCCAGCAGCAAAACAGAGAACACCGGGGAGCTGTTTTTT.